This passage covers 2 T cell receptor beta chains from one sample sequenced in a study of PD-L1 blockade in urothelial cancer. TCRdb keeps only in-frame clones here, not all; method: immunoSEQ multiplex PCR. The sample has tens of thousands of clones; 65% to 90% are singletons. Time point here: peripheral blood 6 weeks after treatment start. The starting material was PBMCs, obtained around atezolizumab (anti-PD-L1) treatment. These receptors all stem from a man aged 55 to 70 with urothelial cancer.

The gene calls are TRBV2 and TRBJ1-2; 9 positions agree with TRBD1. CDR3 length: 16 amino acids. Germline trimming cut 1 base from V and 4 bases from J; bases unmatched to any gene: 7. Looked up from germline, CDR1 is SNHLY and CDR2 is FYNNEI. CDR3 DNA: TGTGCCAGCAGTGAAGGGGCACAGGGGGCAGGCTATGGCTACACCTTC. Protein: CASSEGAQGAGYGYTF.

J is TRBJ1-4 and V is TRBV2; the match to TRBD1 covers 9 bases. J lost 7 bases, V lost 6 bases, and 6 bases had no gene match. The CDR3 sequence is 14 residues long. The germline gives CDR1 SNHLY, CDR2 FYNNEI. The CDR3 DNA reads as TGTGCCAGCAGAGCCGGGACAGGGAGTGAAAAACTGTTTTTT. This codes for CASRAGTGSEKLFF.